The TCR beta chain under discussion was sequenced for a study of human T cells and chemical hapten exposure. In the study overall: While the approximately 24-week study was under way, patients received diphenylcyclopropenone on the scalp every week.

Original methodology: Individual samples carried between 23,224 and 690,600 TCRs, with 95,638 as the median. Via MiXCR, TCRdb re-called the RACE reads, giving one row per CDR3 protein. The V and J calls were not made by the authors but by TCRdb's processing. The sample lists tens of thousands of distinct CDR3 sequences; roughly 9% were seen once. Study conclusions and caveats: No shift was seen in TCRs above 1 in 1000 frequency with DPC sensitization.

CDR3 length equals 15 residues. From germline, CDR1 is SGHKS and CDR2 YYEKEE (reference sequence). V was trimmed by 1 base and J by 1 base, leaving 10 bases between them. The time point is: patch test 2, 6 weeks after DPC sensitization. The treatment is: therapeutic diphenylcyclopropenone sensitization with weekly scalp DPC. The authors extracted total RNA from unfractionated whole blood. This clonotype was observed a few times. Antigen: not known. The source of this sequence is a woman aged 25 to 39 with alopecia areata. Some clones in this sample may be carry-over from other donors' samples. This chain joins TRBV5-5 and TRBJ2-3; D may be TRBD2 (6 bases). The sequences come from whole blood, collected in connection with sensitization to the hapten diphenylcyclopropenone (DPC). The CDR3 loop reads CASSLLASGTDTQYF. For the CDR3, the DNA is TGTGCCAGCAGCTTGCTCGCTAGCGGCACAGATACGCAGTATTTT.